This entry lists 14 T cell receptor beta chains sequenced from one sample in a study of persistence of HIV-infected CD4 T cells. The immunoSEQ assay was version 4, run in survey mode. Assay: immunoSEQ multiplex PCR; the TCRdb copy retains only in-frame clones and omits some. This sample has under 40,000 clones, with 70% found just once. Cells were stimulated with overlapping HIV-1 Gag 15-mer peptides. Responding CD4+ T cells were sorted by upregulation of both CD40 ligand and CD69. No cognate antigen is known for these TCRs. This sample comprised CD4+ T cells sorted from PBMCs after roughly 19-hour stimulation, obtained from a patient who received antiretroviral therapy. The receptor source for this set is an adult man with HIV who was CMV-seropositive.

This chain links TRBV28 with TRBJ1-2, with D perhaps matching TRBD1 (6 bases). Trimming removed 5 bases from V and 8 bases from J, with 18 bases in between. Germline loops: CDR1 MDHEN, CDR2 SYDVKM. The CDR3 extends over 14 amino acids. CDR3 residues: CASSDNNRAEGYTF. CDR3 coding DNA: TGTGCCAGCAGTGACAACAACAGGGCCGAGGGCTACACCTTC.

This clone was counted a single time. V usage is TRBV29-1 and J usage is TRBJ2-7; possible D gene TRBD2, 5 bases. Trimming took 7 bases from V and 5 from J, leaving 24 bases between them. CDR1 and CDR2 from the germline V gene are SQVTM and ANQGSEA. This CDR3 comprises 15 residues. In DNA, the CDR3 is TGCAGCGCCAGGACGGGCGGGCTCGGGAAAAACGAGCAGTACTTC. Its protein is CSARTGGLGKNEQYF.

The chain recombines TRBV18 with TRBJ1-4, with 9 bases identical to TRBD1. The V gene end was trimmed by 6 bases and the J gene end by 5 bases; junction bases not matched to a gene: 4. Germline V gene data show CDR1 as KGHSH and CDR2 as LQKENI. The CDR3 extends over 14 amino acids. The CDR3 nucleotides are TGTGCCAGCTCTCACGGGACAGGGAATGAAAAACTGTTTTTT. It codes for CASSHGTGNEKLFF.

The CDR3 sequence is CASSLKGNQPQHF. CDR3 in DNA: TGTGCCAGCAGCCTCAAGGGGAATCAGCCCCAGCATTTT. V is TRBV6-5 and J is TRBJ1-5; TRBD1 is a possible D gene (5 bases). The V gene's germline CDR1 is MNHEY and CDR2 SVGAGI. The CDR3 consists of 13 residues. Trimming left V 6 bases short and J 4 bases short, with 10 bases between.

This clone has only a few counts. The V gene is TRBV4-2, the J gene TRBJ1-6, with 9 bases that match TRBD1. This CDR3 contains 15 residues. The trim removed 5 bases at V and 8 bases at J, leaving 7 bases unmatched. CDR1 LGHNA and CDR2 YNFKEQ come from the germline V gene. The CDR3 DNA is TGTGCCAGCAGCTCTGGGACAGGGCCCGATTCACCCCTCCACTTT. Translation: CASSSGTGPDSPLHF.

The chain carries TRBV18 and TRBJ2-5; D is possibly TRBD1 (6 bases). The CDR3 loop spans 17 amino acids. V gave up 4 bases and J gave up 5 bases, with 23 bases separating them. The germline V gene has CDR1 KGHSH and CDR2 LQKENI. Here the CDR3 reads CASSLQRGHLDRETQYF. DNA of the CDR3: TGTGCCAGCTCACTGCAACGGGGACACCTGGATAGGGAGACCCAGTACTTC. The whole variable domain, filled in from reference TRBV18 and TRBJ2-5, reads NAGVMQNPRHLVRRRGQEARLRCSPMKGHSHVYWYRQLPEEGLKFMVYLQKENIIDESGMPKERFSAEFPKEGPSILRIQQVVRGDSAAYFCASSLQRGHLDRETQYFGPGTRLLVL.

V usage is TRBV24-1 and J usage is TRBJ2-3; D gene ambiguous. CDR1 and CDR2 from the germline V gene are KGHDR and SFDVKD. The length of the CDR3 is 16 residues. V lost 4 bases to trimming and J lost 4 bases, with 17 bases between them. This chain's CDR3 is CATSDSRRLEADTQYF. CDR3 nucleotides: TGTGCCACCAGTGACTCTCGTCGACTTGAGGCAGATACGCAGTATTTT.

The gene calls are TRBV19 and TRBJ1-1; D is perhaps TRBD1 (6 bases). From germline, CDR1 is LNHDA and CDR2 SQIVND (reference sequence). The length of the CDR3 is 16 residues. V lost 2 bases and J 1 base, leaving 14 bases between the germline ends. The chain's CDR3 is CASSITGWNANTEAFF. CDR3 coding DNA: TGTGCCAGTAGTATAACAGGGTGGAACGCGAACACTGAAGCTTTCTTT.

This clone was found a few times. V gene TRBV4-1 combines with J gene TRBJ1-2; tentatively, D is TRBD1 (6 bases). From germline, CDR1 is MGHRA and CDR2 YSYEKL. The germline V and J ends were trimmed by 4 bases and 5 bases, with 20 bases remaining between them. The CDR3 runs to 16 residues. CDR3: CASSPTGTPQGYGYTF. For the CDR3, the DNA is TGCGCCAGCAGCCCGACGGGGACTCCTCAGGGGTATGGCTACACCTTC.

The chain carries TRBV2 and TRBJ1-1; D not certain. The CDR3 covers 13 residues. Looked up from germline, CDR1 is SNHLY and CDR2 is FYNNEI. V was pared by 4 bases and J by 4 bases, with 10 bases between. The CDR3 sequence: CASSVREGTEAFF. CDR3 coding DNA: TGTGCCAGCAGTGTGCGGGAGGGCACTGAAGCTTTCTTT.

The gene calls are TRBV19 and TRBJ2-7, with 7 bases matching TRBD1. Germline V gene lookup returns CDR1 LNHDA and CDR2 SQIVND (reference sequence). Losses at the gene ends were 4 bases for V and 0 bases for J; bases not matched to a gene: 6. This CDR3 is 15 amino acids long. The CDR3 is CASSTGTVFSYEQYF. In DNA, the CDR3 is TGTGCCAGTAGTACGGGGACAGTCTTCTCCTACGAGCAGTACTTC.

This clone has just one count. CDR3: CASVGNRDTEAFF. CDR3 coding DNA: TGTGCCAGCGTCGGGAATCGGGACACTGAAGCTTTCTTT. The V gene is TRBV6-5, the J gene TRBJ1-1; D gene uncertain. V was trimmed by 8 bases and J by 3 bases, leaving 13 bases between them. The germline V gene has CDR1 MNHEY and CDR2 SVGAGI. CDR3 length: 13 amino acids.

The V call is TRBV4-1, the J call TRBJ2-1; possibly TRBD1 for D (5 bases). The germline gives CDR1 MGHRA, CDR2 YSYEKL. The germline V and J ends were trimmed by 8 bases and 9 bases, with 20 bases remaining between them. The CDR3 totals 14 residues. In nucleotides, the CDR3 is TGCGCCAGCGAGATAGGGGATGGGGTAAGTGAGCAGTTCTTC. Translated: CASEIGDGVSEQFF.

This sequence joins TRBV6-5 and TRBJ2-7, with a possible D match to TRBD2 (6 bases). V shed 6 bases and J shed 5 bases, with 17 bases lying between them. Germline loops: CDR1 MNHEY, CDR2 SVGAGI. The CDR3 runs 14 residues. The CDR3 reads CASRKERGRHEQYF. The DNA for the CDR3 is TGTGCCAGCAGAAAGGAACGAGGGAGGCACGAGCAGTACTTC.